This is a list of T cell receptor beta chains from one sample in a study of blood T cell repertoires in COVID-19. Produced via immunoSEQ multiplex PCR; TCRdb's table is partial and in-frame only. The data contain around 100,000 clones, over 70% of them singletons. Sequencing used peripheral blood. These TCRs come from a man aged 45-65 years with acute or convalescent COVID-19. Each CDR3 is given with its conserved first and last residue. Fields, in order: D gene, V gene, clone size, J gene, CDR3 DNA, CDR3 protein. D genes are given only for firm matches. Clone sizes are given selectively: once, few, many, or a class where the clone is expanded.

D gene: TRBD1
V gene: TRBV7-9
clone size: .
J gene: TRBJ2-7
CDR3 DNA: TGTGCCAGCGGTTACCAGGGGGCAGCCCTTAAGGGAGAGCAGTACTTC
CDR3 protein: CASGYQGAALKGEQYF

D gene: .
V gene: TRBV4-2
clone size: once
J gene: TRBJ1-2
CDR3 DNA: TGTGCCAGCAGCCAAGATAGGGGTGGGTACTATGGCTACACCTTC
CDR3 protein: CASSQDRGGYYGYTF

D gene: TRBD2
V gene: TRBV19
clone size: few
J gene: TRBJ2-1
CDR3 DNA: TGTGCCAGTAGTATAGTACATCGACTAGCGGGGGGCTCTGAGCAGTTCTTC
CDR3 protein: CASSIVHRLAGGSEQFF

D gene: .
V gene: TRBV5-1
clone size: .
J gene: TRBJ1-1
CDR3 DNA: TGCGCCAGCAGCTTGGCGGGGCGGGGGTTTAACACTGAAGCTTTCTTT
CDR3 protein: CASSLAGRGFNTEAFF

D gene: TRBD1
V gene: TRBV24-1
clone size: few
J gene: TRBJ1-2
CDR3 DNA: TGTGCCACCAGTGGTCCCGGACAGGGCAGAAGAAACTATGGCTACACCTTC
CDR3 protein: CATSGPGQGRRNYGYTF

D gene: TRBD1
V gene: TRBV5-1
clone size: .
J gene: TRBJ1-2
CDR3 DNA: TGCGCCAGCAGCACTGACAGGGCCTATGGCTACACCTTC
CDR3 protein: CASSTDRAYGYTF

D gene: .
V gene: TRBV2
clone size: .
J gene: TRBJ2-3
CDR3 DNA: TGTGCCAGCACCCGCTTGCGGGGCACAGATACGCAGTATTTT
CDR3 protein: CASTRLRGTDTQYF

D gene: TRBD1
V gene: TRBV10-2
clone size: .
J gene: TRBJ1-2
CDR3 DNA: TGCGCCAGCAGTGAGAGGGGGCGCAGCTACACCTTC
CDR3 protein: CASSERGRSYTF

D gene: TRBD2
V gene: TRBV4-1
clone size: .
J gene: TRBJ2-3
CDR3 DNA: TGCGCCAGCAGCCAGGGACTAGCGGGACGCACAGATACGCAGTATTTT
CDR3 protein: CASSQGLAGRTDTQYF

D gene: .
V gene: TRBV6-5
clone size: once
J gene: TRBJ1-5
CDR3 DNA: TGTGCCAGTTCGACAGTGACTAGCAATCAGCCCCAGCATTTT
CDR3 protein: CASSTVTSNQPQHF

D gene: .
V gene: TRBV14
clone size: few
J gene: TRBJ2-1
CDR3 DNA: TGTGCCAGCAGCCGTTTTTGGGAGCCTCACAATGAGCAGTTCTTC
CDR3 protein: CASSRFWEPHNEQFF

D gene: .
V gene: TRBV11-2
clone size: .
J gene: TRBJ1-2
CDR3 DNA: TGTGCCAGCAGCCTGAGGGAGTTCTATGGCTACACCTTC
CDR3 protein: CASSLREFYGYTF

D gene: .
V gene: TRBV24-1
clone size: .
J gene: TRBJ1-3
CDR3 DNA: TGTGCCACCAGTGCCGCGGGGAACTCTGGAAACACCATATATTTT
CDR3 protein: CATSAAGNSGNTIYF

D gene: TRBD1
V gene: TRBV25-1
clone size: .
J gene: TRBJ2-3
CDR3 DNA: TGTGCCTCCTCGACAGGGAGCACAGATACGCAGTATTTT
CDR3 protein: CASSTGSTDTQYF

D gene: TRBD2
V gene: TRBV6-1
clone size: .
J gene: TRBJ2-1
CDR3 DNA: TGTGCCAGCAGTGAGACTAGCGGGGCTCGACGCTCCTACAATGAGCAGTTCTTC
CDR3 protein: CASSETSGARRSYNEQFF

D gene: .
V gene: TRBV7-9
clone size: few
J gene: TRBJ1-1
CDR3 DNA: TGTGCCAGCGGCTCTGACAGTGAAGCTTTCTTT
CDR3 protein: CASGSDSEAFF

D gene: .
V gene: TRBV10-3
clone size: few
J gene: TRBJ1-6
CDR3 DNA: TGTGCCATCAGTGGCGGGGAGGGGGTGGGTAATTCACCCCTCCACTTT
CDR3 protein: CAISGGEGVGNSPLHF

D gene: .
V gene: TRBV3-1/TRBV3-2
clone size: .
J gene: TRBJ2-7
CDR3 DNA: TGTGCCAGCAGCCAAGGGGCAGGATCGGTCTACGAGCAGTACTTC
CDR3 protein: CASSQGAGSVYEQYF

D gene: TRBD2
V gene: TRBV6-5
clone size: .
J gene: TRBJ2-3
CDR3 DNA: TGTGCCAGCAGTACTAGCGACCTCACAGATACGCAGTATTTT
CDR3 protein: CASSTSDLTDTQYF

D gene: .
V gene: TRBV6-5
clone size: once
J gene: TRBJ1-4
CDR3 DNA: TGTGCCAGCAGCCACGTAGACAGGAATGAAAAACTGTTTTTT
CDR3 protein: CASSHVDRNEKLFF

D gene: TRBD1
V gene: TRBV5-1
clone size: .
J gene: TRBJ1-1
CDR3 DNA: TGCGCCAGCAGGGCGGGACAGGGGGCTGAAGCTTTCTTT
CDR3 protein: CASRAGQGAEAFF

D gene: .
V gene: TRBV5-4
clone size: .
J gene: TRBJ1-1
CDR3 DNA: TGTGCCAGCAGCCTGAAGGGGGGGACTGAAGCTTTCTTT
CDR3 protein: CASSLKGGTEAFF

D gene: TRBD1
V gene: TRBV5-6
clone size: .
J gene: TRBJ1-6
CDR3 DNA: TGTGCCAGCAGCTTCGGGACAGGGAATTCACCCCTCCACTTT
CDR3 protein: CASSFGTGNSPLHF

D gene: TRBD1
V gene: TRBV9
clone size: .
J gene: TRBJ2-3
CDR3 DNA: TGTGCCAGCAGCGCCGACAGGGATCGAACAGATACGCAGTATTTT
CDR3 protein: CASSADRDRTDTQYF

D gene: .
V gene: TRBV11-2
clone size: once
J gene: TRBJ2-7
CDR3 DNA: TGTGCCAGCAGCCCCGAGTCTTACGAGCAGTACTTC
CDR3 protein: CASSPESYEQYF

D gene: .
V gene: TRBV6-5
clone size: .
J gene: TRBJ1-6
CDR3 DNA: TGTGCCAGCAGTTTGTCAGGGATTAATTCACCCCTCCACTTT
CDR3 protein: CASSLSGINSPLHF

D gene: TRBD1
V gene: TRBV7-2
clone size: .
J gene: TRBJ1-5
CDR3 DNA: TGTGCCAGCAGCTTAGCTTCGGACAGGACGTGGCCCCAGCATTTT
CDR3 protein: CASSLASDRTWPQHF

D gene: TRBD1
V gene: TRBV5-6
clone size: .
J gene: TRBJ1-1
CDR3 DNA: TGTGCCAGCAGCTCGGGGGGACAGGGAGGGAACACTGAAGCTTTCTTT
CDR3 protein: CASSSGGQGGNTEAFF

D gene: .
V gene: TRBV5-1
clone size: once
J gene: TRBJ2-1
CDR3 DNA: TGCGCCAGCAGCTTGAACGGGGGCTACAATGAGCAGTTCTTC
CDR3 protein: CASSLNGGYNEQFF

D gene: TRBD1
V gene: TRBV5-4
clone size: .
J gene: TRBJ1-2
CDR3 DNA: TGTGCCAGCAGCTTGGACGGGACAGGTCTGGGCTATGGCTACACCTTC
CDR3 protein: CASSLDGTGLGYGYTF

D gene: .
V gene: TRBV6-1
clone size: .
J gene: TRBJ1-6
CDR3 DNA: TGTGCCAGCAGTGAGGGGCCAGGGAGGGGATCACCCCTCCACTTT
CDR3 protein: CASSEGPGRGSPLHF

D gene: TRBD1
V gene: TRBV19
clone size: .
J gene: TRBJ2-1
CDR3 DNA: TGTGCCAGTAGTATCCGACAGGGTTCCTACAATGAGCAGTTCTTC
CDR3 protein: CASSIRQGSYNEQFF

D gene: .
V gene: TRBV4-1
clone size: .
J gene: TRBJ2-7
CDR3 DNA: TGCGCCAGCAGCCAAGATTCGGGGACAAACGAGCAGTACTTC
CDR3 protein: CASSQDSGTNEQYF

D gene: .
V gene: TRBV3-1/TRBV3-2
clone size: .
J gene: TRBJ1-2
CDR3 DNA: TGTGCCAGCAGCCTTTCAAGCGGGGGGCGCACAAGTGGCTACACCTTC
CDR3 protein: CASSLSSGGRTSGYTF

D gene: .
V gene: TRBV21-1
clone size: .
J gene: TRBJ1-4
CDR3 DNA: TGTGCCAGCAGTAACGGACAGGGCTCCCCAACTAATGAAAAACTGTTTTTT
CDR3 protein: CASSNGQGSPTNEKLFF

D gene: TRBD1
V gene: TRBV10-3
clone size: once
J gene: TRBJ1-1
CDR3 DNA: TGTGCCATCAGTGAGTCTGGACAGGGGGGAACTGAAGCTTTCTTT
CDR3 protein: CAISESGQGGTEAFF

D gene: TRBD1
V gene: TRBV3-1/TRBV3-2
clone size: .
J gene: TRBJ1-2
CDR3 DNA: TGTGCCAGCAGCCAATCCCTCAACAGGGGGAAACGGGGCTACACCTTC
CDR3 protein: CASSQSLNRGKRGYTF

D gene: .
V gene: TRBV2
clone size: .
J gene: TRBJ1-6
CDR3 DNA: TGTGCCAGCAGTGTCTCAGTCGCAGGGTCACCCCTCCACTTT
CDR3 protein: CASSVSVAGSPLHF

D gene: .
V gene: TRBV6-5
clone size: .
J gene: TRBJ1-2
CDR3 DNA: TGTGCCAGCAGAGTACGAGGTGAAGGTGGCTACACCTTC
CDR3 protein: CASRVRGEGGYTF

D gene: .
V gene: TRBV3-1/TRBV3-2
clone size: few
J gene: TRBJ2-2
CDR3 DNA: TGTGCCAGCAGCCAATCCAGCACCGGGGAGCTGTTTTTT
CDR3 protein: CASSQSSTGELFF

D gene: TRBD1
V gene: TRBV28
clone size: .
J gene: TRBJ1-2
CDR3 DNA: TGTGCCAGCAGTTTCCCCGGGACAGACTATGGCTACACCTTC
CDR3 protein: CASSFPGTDYGYTF

D gene: .
V gene: TRBV6-5
clone size: few
J gene: TRBJ2-7
CDR3 DNA: TGTGCCAGCACCCTCCCCCCCAGGGGAAGAGACGAGCAGTACTTC
CDR3 protein: CASTLPPRGRDEQYF

D gene: .
V gene: TRBV10-3
clone size: .
J gene: TRBJ1-2
CDR3 DNA: TGTGCCATCAGCGCTGGCGGGGGCTACTATGGCTACACCTTC
CDR3 protein: CAISAGGGYYGYTF

D gene: TRBD1
V gene: TRBV5-1
clone size: .
J gene: TRBJ1-6
CDR3 DNA: TGCGCCAGCAGCTTGGGACAGGGATCGAATTCACCCCTCCACTTT
CDR3 protein: CASSLGQGSNSPLHF

D gene: .
V gene: TRBV2
clone size: .
J gene: TRBJ2-7
CDR3 DNA: TGTGCCAGCAGTGAAGCTGCAGGAGGAGGCTACGAGCAGTACTTC
CDR3 protein: CASSEAAGGGYEQYF

D gene: TRBD1
V gene: TRBV10-3
clone size: .
J gene: TRBJ1-6
CDR3 DNA: TGTGCCATCAGTGCCCGCGCCGGGACAGAGAATTCACCCCTCCACTTT
CDR3 protein: CAISARAGTENSPLHF

D gene: .
V gene: TRBV6-5
clone size: .
J gene: TRBJ2-3
CDR3 DNA: TGTGCCAGCAGAGAGAGGGTAACTAGCACAGATACGCAGTATTTT
CDR3 protein: CASRERVTSTDTQYF

D gene: .
V gene: TRBV19
clone size: .
J gene: TRBJ1-2
CDR3 DNA: TGTGCCAGTACCTTCCAGTCGGGGGGCGGCTATGGCTACACCTTC
CDR3 protein: CASTFQSGGGYGYTF

D gene: TRBD2
V gene: TRBV28
clone size: .
J gene: TRBJ2-7
CDR3 DNA: TGTGCCAGCAGTTTCAGGCGGGGGGCCTACGAGCAGTACTTC
CDR3 protein: CASSFRRGAYEQYF

D gene: .
V gene: TRBV5-1
clone size: .
J gene: TRBJ2-5
CDR3 DNA: TGCGCCAGCAGAGGGGTAGGGGGCCAAGAGACCCAGTACTTC
CDR3 protein: CASRGVGGQETQYF

D gene: .
V gene: TRBV3-1/TRBV3-2
clone size: many
J gene: TRBJ1-2
CDR3 DNA: TGTGCCAGCAGCCCCCGAGAAAACTATGGCTACACCTTC
CDR3 protein: CASSPRENYGYTF

D gene: .
V gene: TRBV30
clone size: .
J gene: TRBJ1-6
CDR3 DNA: TGTGCCTGGAGCCCCGGGACATTGTATAATTCACCCCTCCACTTT
CDR3 protein: CAWSPGTLYNSPLHF

D gene: .
V gene: TRBV30
clone size: few
J gene: TRBJ2-5
CDR3 DNA: TGTGCCTGGAGTGTACAAGGGAGCTCTGAGACCCAGTACTTC
CDR3 protein: CAWSVQGSSETQYF

D gene: TRBD1
V gene: TRBV5-1
clone size: .
J gene: TRBJ2-3
CDR3 DNA: TGCGCCAGCAGCGGGGGGACAGGGGGCGCGGCAGATACGCAGTATTTT
CDR3 protein: CASSGGTGGAADTQYF

D gene: .
V gene: TRBV5-4
clone size: .
J gene: TRBJ2-3
CDR3 DNA: TGTGCCAGCAGCCAAGGGGTTAATCCAAATACGCAGTATTTT
CDR3 protein: CASSQGVNPNTQYF